The sequence of this TCR beta chain was determined in a study of blood T cell repertoires in COVID-19 (dated by TCRdb to about 2020). Study-level background: Samples covering the acute and convalescent phases of COVID-19 were provided by collaborators in the United States, Italy and Spain. The prospective study material was composed of cDNA or gDNA derived from T cells, B-cell-depleted T cells, or PBMCs. Where available, HLA class I and class II types were obtained from metadata supplied by the sample provider rather than from assay-based typing. The samples were drawn from the first 160 participants of the ongoing ImmuneRACE study and from 1,254 subjects provided by 6 global collaborators. The repertoires were released in a freely available public database meant as a resource for research on the immune response to SARS-CoV-2. A de-identified subject ID, COVID-19 status, age in years and sex were almost always included in the sample metadata. Subjects who had been exposed to COVID-19, were actively infected with it, or had recovered from it provided the deeply sampled blood TCRbeta repertoires that made up the dataset.

TCRbeta CDR3 regions were amplified from genomic DNA by means of the immunoSEQ Assay, a bias-controlled multiplex PCR. Per the authors' processing: The number of nucleated cells in each sample was estimated by amplification of reference gene primers within the assay. Sequence reads were collapsed and filtered to measure the absolute abundance of every unique TCRbeta CDR3 rearrangement. For each sample, productive Simpson clonality was calculated as the square root of Simpson's diversity index across productive rearrangements. TCRdb holds this immuneACCESS table with in-frame rearrangements only. Some clones are missing; in checked studies, unresolved V genes explain under half, and the rest has no known cause. The DNA gave D and trimming, while V, J and clone size come from that table. The table for this sample lists 80,000 or so clones; around 90% of them were counted only once. About 2% of the sample is taken by the ten largest.

What the study reported, not specific to this receptor: How much clinical and demographic metadata was included differed by source and by participant, and the metadata was provided uncurated.

V lost 3 bases and J lost 1 base, and the count of bases not matched to a germline gene is 4. The germline V gene encodes CDR1 SQVTM and CDR2 ANQGSEA. The CDR3 holds 14 amino acids from the cysteine to the phenylalanine. Only the CDR3 region is kept as DNA, spanning 42 bases read in frame from base 1. Collaborating institutions collected whole blood in K2EDTA tubes following their own protocols. For TCRbeta analysis, collaborator samples were shipped as frozen whole blood, as isolated PBMCs, or as DNA extracted from either sample type. A remark on this clone: Its antigen is not yet known. No base-level quality is on record; no much larger clone is a single base apart.

Here the chain combines TRBV29-1 and TRBJ2-5; TRBD2 fits 8 bases in the junction. Sample: peripheral blood. This receptor was identified in a man between 45 and 60 years old with acute or convalescent COVID-19. The base sequence is TGCAGCGTTGACACTAGCGGCCTCCAAGAGACCCAGTACTTC. It specifies CSVDTSGLQETQYF.